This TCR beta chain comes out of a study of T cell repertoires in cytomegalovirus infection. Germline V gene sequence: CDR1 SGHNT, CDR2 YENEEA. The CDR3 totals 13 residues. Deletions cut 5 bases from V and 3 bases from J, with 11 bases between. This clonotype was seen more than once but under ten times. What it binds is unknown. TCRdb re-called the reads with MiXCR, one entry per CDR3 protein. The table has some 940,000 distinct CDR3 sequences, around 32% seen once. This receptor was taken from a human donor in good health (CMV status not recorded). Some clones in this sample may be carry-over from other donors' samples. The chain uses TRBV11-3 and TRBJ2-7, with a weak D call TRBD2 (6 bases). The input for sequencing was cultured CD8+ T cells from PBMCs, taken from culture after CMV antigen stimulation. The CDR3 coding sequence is TGTGCCAGCAGCATATACGGGGGCTACGAGCAGTACTTC. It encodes CASSIYGGYEQYF.